This T cell receptor (beta chain) was captured in a study of shared clonotypes between healthy human individuals. Findings and caveats of the study: Sorted-subset samples were not fully sequenced, rarefaction indicated. The diversity represented, both genetic and in exposure history, was limited by few donors.

HIV-negative, healthy adults without recent acute infections or vaccinations were the donors. Germline-derived CDR1 and CDR2 are SGHDT and YYEEEE. Trimming cost V 0 bases and J 0 bases, with 13 bases left between them. CDR3 length: 17 residues. Comment on this clone: Its antigen is still unknown.

Every immunoSEQ plate was one replicate of a subset's evenly spread DNA. Clones were sequenced by immunoSEQ multiplex PCR, and TCRdb holds only the in-frame ones, with some missing. Here the sample spans 2 million to 2.5 million clones, roughly 94% being singletons. Sequences were obtained from naive CD4+ T cells sorted from blood. Indicated subset: CD45RA+ positively selected. The clonotype was recovered from a man younger than 35 in good health. The gene calls are TRBV5-6 and TRBJ1-3; D ambiguous. CDR3: CASSLASWQSSGNTIYF. The CDR3 DNA follows: TGTGCCAGCAGCTTGGCCTCTTGGCAGAGCTCTGGAAACACCATATATTTT.